The source of this T cell receptor (beta chain) is a study of shared clonotypes between healthy human individuals. As regards this clone: Its antigen is undetermined.

Study results and caveats: Across subsets, estimated richness was generally greater for naive than for memory populations. It was anticipated that sequencing depth would influence how many clonotypes donors shared.

Replicate PCRs for sorted subsets used about 200 ng DNA; this equaled around 29,000 T cell genomes. Data came from immunoSEQ multiplex PCR; TCRdb stores just in-frame clones and leaves some out. The data show a few hundred thousand clones, less than 98% seen once. A CD45RA+ naive subset and a CD45RA-negative memory subset were split from CD4+ cells. The CDR3 loop spans 14 amino acids. V shed 6 bases and J 4 bases; nucleotides not matched to a gene: 4. CDR1 is LNHDA, CDR2 SQIVND, per germline (reference sequence). The specimen was naive CD4+ T cells sorted from blood. Subset specified: CD45RA+ positively selected. The chain uses TRBV19 and TRBJ2-2, with 8 nucleotides matching TRBD1. This TCR was recovered from a woman in her thirties in good health. As DNA, the CDR3 is TGTGCCAGTAGCGACAGGGGTCTCACCGGGGAGCTGTTTTTT. Protein sequence: CASSDRGLTGELFF.